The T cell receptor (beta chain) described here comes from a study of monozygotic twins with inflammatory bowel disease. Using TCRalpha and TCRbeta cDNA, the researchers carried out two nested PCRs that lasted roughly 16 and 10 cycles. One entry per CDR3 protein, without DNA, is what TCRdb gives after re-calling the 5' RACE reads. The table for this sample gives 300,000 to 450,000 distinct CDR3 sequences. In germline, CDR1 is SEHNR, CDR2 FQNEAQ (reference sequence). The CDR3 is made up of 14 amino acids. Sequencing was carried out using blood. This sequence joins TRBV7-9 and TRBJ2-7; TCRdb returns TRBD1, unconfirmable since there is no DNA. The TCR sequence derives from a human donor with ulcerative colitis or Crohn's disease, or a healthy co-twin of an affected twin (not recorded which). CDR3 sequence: CASSPRQGNYEQYF. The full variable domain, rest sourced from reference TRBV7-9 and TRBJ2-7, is DTGVSQNPRHKITKRGQNVTFRCDPISEHNRLYWYRQTLGQGPEFLTYFQNEAQLEKSRLLSDRFSAERPKGSFSTLEIQRTEQGDSAMYLCASSPRQGNYEQYFGPGTRLTVT.